This T cell receptor beta chain was recorded in a study of response to subunit inactivated influenza vaccine. Study observations and caveats: Only a handful of new T cells, the authors suggested, are recruited with each seasonal influenza vaccination.

TCRdb independently ran MiXCR on the RT-PCR reads; one entry per CDR3 protein. Of 290,000 or so distinct CDR3 sequences in the sample, 22% are singletons; the top ten hold about a tenth. For this clonotype: Its antigen is not known.

The ends were cut back, 3 bases at V and 7 bases at J, with 15 bases in the middle. CDR3 length equals 13 residues. CDR1 SQVTM and CDR2 ANQGSEA come from the germline V gene. This TCR was recovered from a man between 50 and 75 years old who received an inactivated influenza vaccine. The sequencing here drew on PBMCs from blood, taken about 20 months after vaccination. This rearrangement joins TRBV29-1 to TRBJ1-2; D not resolved. CDR3 DNA sequence: TGCAGCGTTGATCTGGACGGGAGGTCTGGCTACACCTTC. Its translation is CSVDLDGRSGYTF.